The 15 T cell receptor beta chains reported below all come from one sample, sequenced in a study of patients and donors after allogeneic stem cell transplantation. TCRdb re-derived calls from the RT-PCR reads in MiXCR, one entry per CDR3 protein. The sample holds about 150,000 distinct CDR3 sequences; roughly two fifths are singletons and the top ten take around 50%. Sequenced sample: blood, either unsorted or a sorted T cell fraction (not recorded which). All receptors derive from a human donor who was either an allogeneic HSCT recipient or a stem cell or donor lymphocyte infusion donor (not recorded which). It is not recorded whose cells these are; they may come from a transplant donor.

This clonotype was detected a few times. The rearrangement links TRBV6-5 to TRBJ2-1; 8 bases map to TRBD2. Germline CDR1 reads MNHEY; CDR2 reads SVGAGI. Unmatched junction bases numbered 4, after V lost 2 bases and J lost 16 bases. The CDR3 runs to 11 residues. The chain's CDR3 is CASSYRGGDFF. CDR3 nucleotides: TGTGCCAGCAGTTACCGGGGGGGAGACTTCTTC.

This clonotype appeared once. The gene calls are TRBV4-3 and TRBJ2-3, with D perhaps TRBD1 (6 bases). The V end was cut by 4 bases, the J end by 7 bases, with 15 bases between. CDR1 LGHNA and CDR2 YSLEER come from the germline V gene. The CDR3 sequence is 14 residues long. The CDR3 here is CASSPRQDTNTQYF. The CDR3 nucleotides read TGCGCCAGCAGCCCAAGACAGGATACAAATACGCAGTATTTT.

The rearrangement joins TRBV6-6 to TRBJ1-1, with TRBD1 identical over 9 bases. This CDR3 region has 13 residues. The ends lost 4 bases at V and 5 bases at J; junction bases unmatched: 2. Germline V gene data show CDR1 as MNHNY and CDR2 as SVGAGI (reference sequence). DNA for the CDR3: TGTGCCAGCAGTTGGACAGGGGTAACTGAAGCTTTCTTT. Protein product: CASSWTGVTEAFF.

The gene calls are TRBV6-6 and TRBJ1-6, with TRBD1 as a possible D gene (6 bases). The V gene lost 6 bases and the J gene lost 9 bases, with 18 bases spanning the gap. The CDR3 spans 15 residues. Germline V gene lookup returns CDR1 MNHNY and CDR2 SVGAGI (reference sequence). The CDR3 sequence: CASSPYGGFSSPLHF. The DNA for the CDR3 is TGTGCCAGCAGCCCATATGGGGGCTTTAGTTCACCCCTCCACTTT.

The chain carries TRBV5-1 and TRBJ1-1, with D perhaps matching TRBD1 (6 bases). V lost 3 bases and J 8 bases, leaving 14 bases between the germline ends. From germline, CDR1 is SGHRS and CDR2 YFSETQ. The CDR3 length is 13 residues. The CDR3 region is CASSSGGPPEAFF. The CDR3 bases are TGCGCCAGCAGCTCCGGGGGCCCTCCGGAAGCTTTCTTT.

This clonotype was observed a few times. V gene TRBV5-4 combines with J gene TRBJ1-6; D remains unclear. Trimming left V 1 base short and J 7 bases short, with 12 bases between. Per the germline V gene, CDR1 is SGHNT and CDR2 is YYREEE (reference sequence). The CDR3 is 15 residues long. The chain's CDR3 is CASSLTEVRNSPLHF. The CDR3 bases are TGTGCCAGCAGCTTGACAGAGGTGAGGAATTCACCCCTCCACTTT.

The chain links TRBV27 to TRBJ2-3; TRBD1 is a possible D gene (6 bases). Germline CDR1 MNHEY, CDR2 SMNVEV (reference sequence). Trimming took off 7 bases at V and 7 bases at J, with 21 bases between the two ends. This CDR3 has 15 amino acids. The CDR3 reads CASTLGTSSSNTQYF. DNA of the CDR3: TGTGCCAGCACCTTGGGGACAAGTAGTTCAAATACGCAGTATTTT.

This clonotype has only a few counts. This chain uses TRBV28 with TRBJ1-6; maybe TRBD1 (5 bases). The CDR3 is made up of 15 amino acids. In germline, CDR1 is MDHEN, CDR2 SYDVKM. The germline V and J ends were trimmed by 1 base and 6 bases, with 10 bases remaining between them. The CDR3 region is CASSLFDRSNSPLHF. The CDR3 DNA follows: TGTGCCAGCAGTTTATTTGACAGATCTAATTCACCCCTCCACTTT.

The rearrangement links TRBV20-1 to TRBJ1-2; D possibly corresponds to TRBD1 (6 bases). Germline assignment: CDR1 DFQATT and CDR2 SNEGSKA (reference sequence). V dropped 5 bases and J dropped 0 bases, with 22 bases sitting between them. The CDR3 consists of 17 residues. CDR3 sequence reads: CSAGGGGVQIANYGYTF. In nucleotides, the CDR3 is TGCAGTGCTGGGGGAGGGGGAGTCCAAATAGCTAACTATGGCTACACCTTC.

CDR3 DNA: TGTGCCAGCAGTACCGGGACAGGGGGCCCTGTCTATGGCTACACCTTC. Translation gives CASSTGTGGPVYGYTF. The chain employs TRBV6-2 or TRBV6-3 and TRBJ1-2; 12 nucleotides match TRBD1. This CDR3 has 16 residues. V lost 5 bases to trimming and J lost 4 bases; unmatched junction nucleotides: 8. Germline V lookup: CDR1 MNHEY, CDR2 SVGEGT.

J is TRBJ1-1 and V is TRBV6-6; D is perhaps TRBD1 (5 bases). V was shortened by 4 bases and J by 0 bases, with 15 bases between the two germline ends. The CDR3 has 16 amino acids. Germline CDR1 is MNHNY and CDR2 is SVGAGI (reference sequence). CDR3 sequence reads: CASSLGGDIMNTEAFF. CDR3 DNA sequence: TGTGCCAGCAGTTTGGGGGGAGACATCATGAACACTGAAGCTTTCTTT.

Here the CDR3 reads CASSFYPLGGGNTEAFF. In nucleotides, the CDR3 is TGTGCCAGCAGCTTTTATCCCCTTGGGGGGGGGAACACTGAAGCTTTCTTT. The chain combines TRBV7-3 with TRBJ1-1; D is possibly TRBD1 (5 bases). The V gene's germline CDR1 is SGHTA and CDR2 FQGTGA. The CDR3 runs to 17 residues. Trimming stripped 3 bases from V and 1 base from J, with 18 bases between.

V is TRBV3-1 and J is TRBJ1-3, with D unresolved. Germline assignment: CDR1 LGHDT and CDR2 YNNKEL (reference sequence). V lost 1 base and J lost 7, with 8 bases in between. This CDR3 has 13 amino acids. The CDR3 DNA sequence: TGTGCCAGCAGCCAAGGTCCGGGGAACACCATATATTTT. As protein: CASSQGPGNTIYF.

This CDR3 is CASSDRGRGEKLFF. The DNA for the CDR3 is TGTGCCAGCAGTGATAGAGGGAGGGGTGAAAAACTGTTTTTT. The chain combines TRBV12-3 or TRBV12-4 with TRBJ1-4; possible D gene TRBD1, 5 bases. V gave up 5 bases and J gave up 7 bases, with 14 bases separating them. This CDR3 contains 14 residues.

Written as DNA, the CDR3 is TGTGCCAGCAGCCCTAAGGATGCGTCGAACACTGAAGCTTTCTTT. It specifies CASSPKDASNTEAFF. The chain recombines TRBV6-6 with TRBJ1-1; D is unclear. The ends were cut back, 6 bases at V and 1 base at J, with 15 bases in the middle. The CDR3 loop spans 15 amino acids. Germline loops: CDR1 MNHNY, CDR2 SVGAGI (reference sequence).